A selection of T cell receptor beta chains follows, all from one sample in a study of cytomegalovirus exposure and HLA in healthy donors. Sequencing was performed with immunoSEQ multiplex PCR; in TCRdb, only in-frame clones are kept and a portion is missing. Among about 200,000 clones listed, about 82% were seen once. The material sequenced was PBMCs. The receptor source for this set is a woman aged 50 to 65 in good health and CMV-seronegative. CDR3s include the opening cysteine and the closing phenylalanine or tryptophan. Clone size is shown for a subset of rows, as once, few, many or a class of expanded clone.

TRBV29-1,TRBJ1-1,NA,CSVHGSQGFKAFF
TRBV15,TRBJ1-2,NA,CATSRENTGYGYTF
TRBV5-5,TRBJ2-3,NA,CASSLIRSTDTQYF
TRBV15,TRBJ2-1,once,CATSRETGGYNEQFF
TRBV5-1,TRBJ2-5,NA,CASSLDLNQETQYF
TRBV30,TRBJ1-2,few,CAWSVGVFSYGYTF
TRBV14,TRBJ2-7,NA,CASSETLGGYEQYF
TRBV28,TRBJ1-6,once,CASRSPVPGSPLHF
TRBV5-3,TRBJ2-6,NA,CARSKLRTGRAGANVLTF
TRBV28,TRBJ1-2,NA,CASSQQGSTNYGYTF
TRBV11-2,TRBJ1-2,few,CASSFSPAGHNYGYTF
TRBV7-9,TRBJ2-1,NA,CASSLAGLASYNEQFF
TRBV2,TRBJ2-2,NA,CASSVGVPTGELFF
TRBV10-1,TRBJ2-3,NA,CASMNSGSTDTQYF
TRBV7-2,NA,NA,CASSSLAGTGEQYF
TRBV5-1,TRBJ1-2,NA,CASSLAPGTGNGNGYTF
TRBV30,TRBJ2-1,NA,CAWSVIAGRGVNSEQFF
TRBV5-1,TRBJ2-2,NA,CASSPFLAGGRTGELFF
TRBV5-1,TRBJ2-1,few,CASSTILAGVSYNEQFF
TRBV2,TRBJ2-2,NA,CASSGLEAFTGELFF
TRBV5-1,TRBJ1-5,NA,CASSFPDRGLQPQHF
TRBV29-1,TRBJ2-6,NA,CSADAGSGANVLTF
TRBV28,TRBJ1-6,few,CASLGLHNSPLHF
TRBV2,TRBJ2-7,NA,CASSEAPGGRFEQYF
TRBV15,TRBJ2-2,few,CATSRQGLDTGELFF
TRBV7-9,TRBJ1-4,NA,CASRGIGTGEEKLFF
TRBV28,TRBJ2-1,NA,CASSSMLGRAYNEQFF
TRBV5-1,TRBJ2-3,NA,CASTTVPDGTSTDTQYF
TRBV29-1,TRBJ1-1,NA,CSVGEGGLAEAFF
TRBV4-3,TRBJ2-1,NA,CASSGPGGLAGVYNEQFF
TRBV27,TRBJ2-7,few,CASIRRDSSYEQYF
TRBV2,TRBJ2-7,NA,CASSEGWLAAYEQYF
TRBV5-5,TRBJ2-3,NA,CASSYLVRHPYTQYF
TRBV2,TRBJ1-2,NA,CASRKGGTGDYGYTF
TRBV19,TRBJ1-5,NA,CASSTGGRQPQHF
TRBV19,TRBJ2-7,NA,CASRDRGEQYF
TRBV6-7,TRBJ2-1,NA,CASSWLPALAGGTYNEQFF
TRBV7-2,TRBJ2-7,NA,CASSLYWGEGYEQYF
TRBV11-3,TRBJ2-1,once,CASSFGTSYYNEQFF
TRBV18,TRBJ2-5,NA,CASSPPGLQETQYF
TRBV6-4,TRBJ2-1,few,CASREDRGRYNEQFF
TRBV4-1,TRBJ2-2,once,CASSQGERTGGAGELFF
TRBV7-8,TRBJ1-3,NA,CASSISTGPSGNTIYF
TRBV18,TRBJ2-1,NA,CASSDLGLAGDNEQFF
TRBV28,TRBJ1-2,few,CASSPGLNYGYTF
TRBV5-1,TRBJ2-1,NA,CASSLVGGSSYNEQFF
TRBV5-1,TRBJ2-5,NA,CASSLGTEGETQYF
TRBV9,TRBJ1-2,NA,CASSVGQGANYGYTF
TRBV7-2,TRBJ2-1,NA,CASSLSSSGYNEQFF
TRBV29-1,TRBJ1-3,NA,CSVGSVHSGNTIYF
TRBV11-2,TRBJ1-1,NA,CASRARRTGGRLNTEAFF